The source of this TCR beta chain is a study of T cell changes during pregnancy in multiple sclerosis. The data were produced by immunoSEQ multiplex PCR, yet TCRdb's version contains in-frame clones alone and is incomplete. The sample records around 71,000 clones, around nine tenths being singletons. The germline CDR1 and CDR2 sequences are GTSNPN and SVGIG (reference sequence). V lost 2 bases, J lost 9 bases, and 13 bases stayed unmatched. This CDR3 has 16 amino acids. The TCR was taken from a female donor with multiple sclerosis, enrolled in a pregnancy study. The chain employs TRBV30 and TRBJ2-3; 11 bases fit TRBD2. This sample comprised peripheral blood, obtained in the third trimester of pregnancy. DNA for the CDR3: TGTGCCTGGAGTCTAAGGACTAGCGGGTCGGTGGTAACGCAGTATTTT. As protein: CAWSLRTSGSVVTQYF.